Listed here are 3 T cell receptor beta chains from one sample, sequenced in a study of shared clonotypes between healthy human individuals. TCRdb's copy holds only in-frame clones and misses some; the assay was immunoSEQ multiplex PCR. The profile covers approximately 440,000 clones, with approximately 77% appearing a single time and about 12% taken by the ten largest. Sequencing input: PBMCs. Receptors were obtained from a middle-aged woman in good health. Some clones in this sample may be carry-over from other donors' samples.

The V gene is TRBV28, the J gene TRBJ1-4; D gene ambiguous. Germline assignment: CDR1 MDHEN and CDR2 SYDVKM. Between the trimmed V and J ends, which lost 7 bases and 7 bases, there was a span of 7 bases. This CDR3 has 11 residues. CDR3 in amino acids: CASTEREKLFF. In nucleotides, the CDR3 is TGTGCCAGCACCGAGCGTGAAAAACTGTTTTTT.

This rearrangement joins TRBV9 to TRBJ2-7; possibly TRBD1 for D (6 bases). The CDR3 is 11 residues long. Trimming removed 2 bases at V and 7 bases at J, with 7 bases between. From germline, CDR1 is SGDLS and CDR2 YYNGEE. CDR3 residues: CASSVRGEQYF. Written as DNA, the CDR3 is TGTGCCAGCAGCGTTAGGGGGGAGCAGTACTTC.

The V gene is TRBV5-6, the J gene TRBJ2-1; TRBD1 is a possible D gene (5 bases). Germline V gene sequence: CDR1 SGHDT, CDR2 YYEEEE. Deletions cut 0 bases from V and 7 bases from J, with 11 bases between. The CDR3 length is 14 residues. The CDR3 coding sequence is TGTGCCAGCAGCTTGGCCAGGGATGGGAATGAGCAGTTCTTC. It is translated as CASSLARDGNEQFF.